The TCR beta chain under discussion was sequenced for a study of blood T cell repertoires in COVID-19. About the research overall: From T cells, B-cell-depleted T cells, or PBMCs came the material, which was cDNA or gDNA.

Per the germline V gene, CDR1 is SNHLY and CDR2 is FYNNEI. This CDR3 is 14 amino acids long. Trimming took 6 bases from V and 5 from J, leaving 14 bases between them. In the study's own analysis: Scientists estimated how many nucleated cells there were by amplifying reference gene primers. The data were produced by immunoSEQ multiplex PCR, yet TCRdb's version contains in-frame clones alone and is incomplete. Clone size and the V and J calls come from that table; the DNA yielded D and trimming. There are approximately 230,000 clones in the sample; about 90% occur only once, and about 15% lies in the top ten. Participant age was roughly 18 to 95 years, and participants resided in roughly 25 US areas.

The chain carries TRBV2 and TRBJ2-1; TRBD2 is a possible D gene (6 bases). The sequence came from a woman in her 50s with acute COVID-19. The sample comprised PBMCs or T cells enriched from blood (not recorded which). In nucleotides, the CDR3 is TGTGCCAGCAGGAAGGAGCGGGCGGACAATGAGCAGTTCTTC. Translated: CASRKERADNEQFF. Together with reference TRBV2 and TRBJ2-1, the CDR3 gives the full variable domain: EPEVTQTPSHQVTQMGQEVILRCVPISNHLYFYWYRQILGQKVEFLVSFYNNEISEKSEIFDDQFSVERPDGSNFTLKIRSTKLEDSAMYFCASRKERADNEQFFGPGTRLTVL.